The 7 T cell receptor beta chains reported below all come from one sample, sequenced in a study of sequential checkpoint blockade in melanoma. Some clones are missing from TCRdb's copy, which holds only in-frame ones; the method was immunoSEQ multiplex PCR. The table lists around 19,000 clones, 67% of them singletons. Described treatment: randomized to nivolumab then ipilimumab (arm A) or the reverse (arm B). Sample: CD8+ T cells sorted from blood (inferred from file names), taken from a patient given nivolumab and ipilimumab in sequence. These TCRs come from a human donor with melanoma.

The chain has TRBV27 and TRBJ1-2; D is ambiguous. The CDR3 contains 13 residues. V was pared by 5 bases and J by 3 bases, with 10 bases between. The germline V gene encodes CDR1 MNHEY and CDR2 SMNVEV (reference sequence). The CDR3 DNA is TGTGCCAGCAGTGAACAGCAGGACTATGGCTACACCTTC. It is translated as CASSEQQDYGYTF.

The V call is TRBV2, the J call TRBJ1-1; 9 bases agree with TRBD1. The ends lost 7 bases at V and 5 bases at J; junction bases unmatched: 8. The CDR3 consists of 14 residues. The germline V gene encodes CDR1 SNHLY and CDR2 FYNNEI. The CDR3 nucleotides read TGTGCCAGCACGGGCGGGACAGGGAGGACTGAAGCTTTCTTT. It encodes CASTGGTGRTEAFF.

This clone showed up just a few times. V is TRBV2 and J is TRBJ1-1; D gene unclear. Germline lookup yields CDR1 SNHLY and CDR2 FYNNEI. The CDR3 extends over 12 amino acids. Trimming left V 11 bases short and J 5 bases short, with 15 bases between. This CDR3 is CALRATGTEAFF. In DNA, the CDR3 is TGTGCCCTCAGAGCCACCGGGACTGAAGCTTTCTTT.

The rearrangement joins TRBV2 to TRBJ2-3, with 12 bases fitting TRBD2. V shed 7 bases, J shed 4 bases, and the junction held 6 bases outside the gene matches. This CDR3 contains 15 residues. CDR1 and CDR2 (germline): SNHLY, FYNNEI. DNA for the CDR3: TGTGCCAGCACTGACCCTAGCGGGGGGGCAGATACGCAGTATTTT. Protein: CASTDPSGGADTQYF.

The sample holds one count of this clone. The chain uses TRBV6-4 and TRBJ2-3; 10 bases are shared with TRBD2. Looked up from germline, CDR1 is MRHNA and CDR2 is SNTAGT. The ends lost 5 bases at V and 4 bases at J; junction bases unmatched: 15. The length of the CDR3 is 18 residues. In DNA form, the CDR3 reads TGTGCCAGCAGTCTGTGGGAGCGGGGGGGCCTCCCGGCAGATACGCAGTATTTT. This sequence encodes CASSLWERGGLPADTQYF.

This rearrangement joins TRBV11-1 to TRBJ1-1, with D unclear. V was pared by 2 bases and J by 0 bases, with 16 bases between. The CDR3 sequence is 17 residues long. Germline V gives CDR1 SGHAT, CDR2 FQDESV (reference sequence). In DNA form, the CDR3 reads TGTGCCAGCAGCTTAATAGGGAGGGATATAATGAACACTGAAGCTTTCTTT. Its protein is CASSLIGRDIMNTEAFF. Drawing the rest from reference TRBV11-1 and TRBJ1-1, the complete variable domain is EAEVAQSPRYKITEKSQAVAFWCDPISGHATLYWYRQILGQGPELLVQFQDESVVDDSQLPKDRFSAERLKGVDSTLKIQPAELGDSAMYLCASSLIGRDIMNTEAFFGQGTRLTVV.

The gene calls are TRBV5-4 and TRBJ2-2, with D tentatively TRBD1 (6 bases). This CDR3 comprises 12 residues. Germline V gene data show CDR1 as SGHNT and CDR2 as YYREEE (reference sequence). Trimming stripped 10 bases from V and 5 bases from J, with 12 bases between. Here the CDR3 reads CASTGRTGELFF. In nucleotides, the CDR3 is TGTGCCTCAACAGGGAGAACCGGGGAGCTGTTTTTT.